This paragraph covers one T cell receptor (beta chain) sequence. This clone was observed a few times. Its antigen remains undetermined. Per-nucleotide qualities are absent, and no much larger clonotype sits a single base away. This sample is part of a study of blood T cell repertoires in COVID-19 (TCRdb year 2020). Background for the entire study: Samples covering the acute and convalescent phases of COVID-19 were provided by collaborators in the United States, Italy and Spain. The prospective study material was composed of cDNA or gDNA derived from T cells, B-cell-depleted T cells, or PBMCs. Subjects who had been exposed to COVID-19, were actively infected with it, or had recovered from it provided the deeply sampled blood TCRbeta repertoires that made up the dataset. The repertoires were released in a freely available public database intended as a resource for research on the immune response to SARS-CoV-2. Samples were obtained from the ongoing ImmuneRACE study (first 160 participants) and from 1,254 subjects provided by 6 global collaborators. Nearly every sample came with metadata listing a de-identified subject ID, COVID-19 status, age in years and sex. Where available, HLA class I and class II types were obtained from metadata supplied by the sample provider rather than from assay-based typing. Paper-wide results and their limitations: How much clinical and demographic metadata was included differed by source and by participant, and the metadata was provided uncurated.

The V and J ends are trimmed by 8 bases and 0 bases, leaving 13 bases between them. The CDR3 holds 14 amino acids from the cysteine to the phenylalanine. Left in the record is the CDR3 DNA by itself, 42 bases read in frame from the first base. From a lookup of the germline V gene, CDR1 and CDR2 are MGHRA and YSYEKL. TCRbeta CDR3 regions were amplified from genomic DNA using the immunoSEQ Assay, a bias-controlled multiplex PCR. Turning to the authors' computational methods: The number of nucleated cells in each sample was estimated by amplification of reference gene primers within the assay. To quantify the absolute abundance of each unique TCRbeta CDR3 rearrangement, sequence reads were collapsed and filtered. For each sample, productive Simpson clonality was calculated as the square root of Simpson's diversity index over productive rearrangements. This is the immuneACCESS table as TCRdb keeps it, with only in-frame sequences that have V and J called. A part of the clones is gone; compared with another copy, unresolved V genes explain less than half, and the rest is unexplained. V and J calls and clone size are those listed in that table; D and trimming were worked out from the DNA. This sample is represented by 450,000 to 500,000 clones; around 87% of them were singletons. Of the sample, 0.7% is held by the ten largest clones.

Enrolling through a virtual design, the prospective study's participants ranged in age from about 18 to 89 years and lived across approximately 25 United States geographic areas. In the prospective study, cohorts were assigned on the basis of participant-reported clinical history obtained from a screening survey and a study questionnaire. For ImmuneRACE Cohort 3, a participant was defined as recovered based on two consecutive negative NP/OP PCR tests, clearance by a healthcare professional, or resolution of symptoms. Each participant in the prospective study had whole blood, serum and a nasopharyngeal or oropharyngeal swab collected by mobile phlebotomists. Additional blood draws and questionnaires over a 2-month period could optionally be provided by prospective study participants. Before DNA extraction, blood samples from the prospective study were shipped at room temperature or frozen.

The chain was built from TRBV4-1 and TRBJ1-2; no D gene call is confident. The receptor was isolated from a woman aged 18-29 years who had recovered from COVID-19. The source material was PBMCs or T cells enriched from blood (not recorded which). The bases read TGCGCCAGCGCCCAGAACACAGCTAACTATGGCTACACCTTC. Its translation reads: CASAQNTANYGYTF.